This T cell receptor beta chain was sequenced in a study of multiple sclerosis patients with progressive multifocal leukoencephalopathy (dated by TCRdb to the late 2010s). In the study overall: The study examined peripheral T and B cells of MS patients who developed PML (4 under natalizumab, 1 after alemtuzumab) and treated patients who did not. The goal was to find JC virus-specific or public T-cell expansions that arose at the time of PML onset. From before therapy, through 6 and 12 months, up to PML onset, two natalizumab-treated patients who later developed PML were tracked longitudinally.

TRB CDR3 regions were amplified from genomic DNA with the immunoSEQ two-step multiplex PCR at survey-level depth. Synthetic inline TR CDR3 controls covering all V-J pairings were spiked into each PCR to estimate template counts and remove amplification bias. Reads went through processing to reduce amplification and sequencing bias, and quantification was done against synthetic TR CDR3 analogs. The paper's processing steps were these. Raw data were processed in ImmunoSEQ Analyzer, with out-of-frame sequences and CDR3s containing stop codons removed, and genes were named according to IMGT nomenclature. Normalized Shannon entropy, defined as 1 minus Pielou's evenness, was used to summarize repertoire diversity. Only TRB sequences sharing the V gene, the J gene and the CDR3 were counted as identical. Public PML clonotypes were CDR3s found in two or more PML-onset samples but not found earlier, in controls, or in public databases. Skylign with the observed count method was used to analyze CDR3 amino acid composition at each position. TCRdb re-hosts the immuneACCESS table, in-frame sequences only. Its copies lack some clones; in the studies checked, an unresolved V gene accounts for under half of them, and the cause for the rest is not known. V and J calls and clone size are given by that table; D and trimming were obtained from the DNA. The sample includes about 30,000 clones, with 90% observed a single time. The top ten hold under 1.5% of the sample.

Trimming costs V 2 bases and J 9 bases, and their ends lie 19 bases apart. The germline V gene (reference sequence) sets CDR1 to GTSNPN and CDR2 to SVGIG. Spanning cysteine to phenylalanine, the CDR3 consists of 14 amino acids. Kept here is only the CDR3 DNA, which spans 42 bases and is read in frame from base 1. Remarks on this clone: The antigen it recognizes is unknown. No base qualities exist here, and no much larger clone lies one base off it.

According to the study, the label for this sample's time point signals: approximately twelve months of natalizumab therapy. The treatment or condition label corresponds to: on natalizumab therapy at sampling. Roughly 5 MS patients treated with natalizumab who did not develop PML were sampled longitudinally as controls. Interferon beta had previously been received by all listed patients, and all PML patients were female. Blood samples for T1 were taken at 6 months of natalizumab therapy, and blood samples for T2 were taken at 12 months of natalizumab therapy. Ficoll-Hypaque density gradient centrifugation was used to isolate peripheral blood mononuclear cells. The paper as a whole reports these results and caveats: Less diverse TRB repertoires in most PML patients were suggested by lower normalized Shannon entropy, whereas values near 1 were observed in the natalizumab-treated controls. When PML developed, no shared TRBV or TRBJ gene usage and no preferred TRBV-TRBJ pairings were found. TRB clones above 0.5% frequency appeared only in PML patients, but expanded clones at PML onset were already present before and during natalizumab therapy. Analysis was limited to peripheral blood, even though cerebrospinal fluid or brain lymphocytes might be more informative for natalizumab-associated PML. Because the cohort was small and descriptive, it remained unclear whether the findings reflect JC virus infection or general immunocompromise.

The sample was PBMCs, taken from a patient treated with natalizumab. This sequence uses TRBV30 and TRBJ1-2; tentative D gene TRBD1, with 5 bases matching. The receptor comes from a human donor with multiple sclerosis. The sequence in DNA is TGTGCCTGGAGTCCCCCCCGGGGGAGGGGTAGCTACACCTTC. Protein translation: CAWSPPRGRGSYTF.